The entry below gives a single TCR beta chain sequence along with its context. This specimen comes from a study of blood T cell repertoires in COVID-19. About the study: Acute and convalescent COVID-19 specimens originated in the United States, Italy and Spain.

CDR3 size: 13 residues. V lost 4 bases and J lost 3, with 10 bases in between. The germline V gene has CDR1 SGHRS and CDR2 YFSETQ. Authors' methods: Estimation of nucleated cell counts relied on the amplification of reference gene primers. Repertoires were generated with immunoSEQ multiplex PCR, while TCRdb's copy carries only in-frame clones and drops some. V and J calls and clone size come straight from that table; D and trimming were deduced from the DNA. The data show more than 50,000 clones, 80% to 90% seen once. The receptor's source is a man in his 60s with active COVID-19. Material: peripheral blood. J is TRBJ1-2 and V is TRBV5-1; D gene unclear. CDR3 DNA sequence: TGCGCCAGCAGCATAGACACCCACTATGGCTACACCTTC. This sequence encodes CASSIDTHYGYTF.